This T cell receptor beta chain came from a study of T cell responses to AZD1222 COVID-19 vaccine. Notes on the study in general: Clonal diversity may have been underestimated in mostly white British donors.

With respect to this clone: Its antigen is currently unknown.

The CDR3 extends over 14 amino acids. Germline assignment: CDR1 MNHEY and CDR2 SVGAGI. Trimming removed 6 bases at V and 7 bases at J, with 19 bases between. Some clones are missing from TCRdb's copy, which holds only in-frame ones; the method was immunoSEQ multiplex PCR. The sample has about 150,000 clones, 80% to 90% seen once; the top ten hold 7.5% to 8.5%. The sample consisted of peripheral blood, taken on day 0 of AZD1222 vaccination. The chain recombines TRBV6-5 with TRBJ2-7; D is possibly TRBD1 (5 bases). This TCR derives from an adult in good health. The CDR3 protein is CASSPRQLLLEQYF. In DNA, the CDR3 is TGTGCCAGCAGCCCGAGACAGTTACTCTTGGAGCAGTACTTC.